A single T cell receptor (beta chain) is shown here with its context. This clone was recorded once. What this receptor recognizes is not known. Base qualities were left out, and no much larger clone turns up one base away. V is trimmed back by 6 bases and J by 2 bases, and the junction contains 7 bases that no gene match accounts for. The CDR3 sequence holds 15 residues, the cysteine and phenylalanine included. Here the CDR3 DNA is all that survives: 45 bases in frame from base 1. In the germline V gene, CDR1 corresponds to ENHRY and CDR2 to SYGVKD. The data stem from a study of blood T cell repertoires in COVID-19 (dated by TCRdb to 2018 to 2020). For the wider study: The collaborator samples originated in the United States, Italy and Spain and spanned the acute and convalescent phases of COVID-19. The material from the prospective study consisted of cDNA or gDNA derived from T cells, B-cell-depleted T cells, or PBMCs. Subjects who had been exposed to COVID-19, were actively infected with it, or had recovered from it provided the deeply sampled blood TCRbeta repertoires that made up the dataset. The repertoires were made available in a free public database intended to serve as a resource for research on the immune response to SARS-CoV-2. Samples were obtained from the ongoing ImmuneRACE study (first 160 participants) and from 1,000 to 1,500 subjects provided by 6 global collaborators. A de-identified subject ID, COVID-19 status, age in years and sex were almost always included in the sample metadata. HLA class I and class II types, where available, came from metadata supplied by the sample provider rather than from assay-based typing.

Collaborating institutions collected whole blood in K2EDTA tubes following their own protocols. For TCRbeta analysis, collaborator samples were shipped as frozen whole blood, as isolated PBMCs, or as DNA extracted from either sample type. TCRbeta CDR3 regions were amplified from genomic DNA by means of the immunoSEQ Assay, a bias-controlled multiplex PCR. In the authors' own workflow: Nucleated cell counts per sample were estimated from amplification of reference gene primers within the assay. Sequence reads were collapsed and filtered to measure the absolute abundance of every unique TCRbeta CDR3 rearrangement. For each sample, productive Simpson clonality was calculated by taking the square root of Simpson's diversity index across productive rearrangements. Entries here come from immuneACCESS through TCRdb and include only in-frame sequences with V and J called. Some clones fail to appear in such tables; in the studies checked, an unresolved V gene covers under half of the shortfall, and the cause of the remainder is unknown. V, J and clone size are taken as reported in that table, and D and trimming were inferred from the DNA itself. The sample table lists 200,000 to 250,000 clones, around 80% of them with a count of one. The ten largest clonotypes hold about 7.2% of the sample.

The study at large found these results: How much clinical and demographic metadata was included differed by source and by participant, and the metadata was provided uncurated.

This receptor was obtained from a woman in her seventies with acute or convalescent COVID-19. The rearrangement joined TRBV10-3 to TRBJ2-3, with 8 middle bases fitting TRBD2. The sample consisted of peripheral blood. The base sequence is TGTGCCATCAGGATTAGCGGGACCTACACAGATACGCAGTATTTT. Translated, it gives CAIRISGTYTDTQYF.